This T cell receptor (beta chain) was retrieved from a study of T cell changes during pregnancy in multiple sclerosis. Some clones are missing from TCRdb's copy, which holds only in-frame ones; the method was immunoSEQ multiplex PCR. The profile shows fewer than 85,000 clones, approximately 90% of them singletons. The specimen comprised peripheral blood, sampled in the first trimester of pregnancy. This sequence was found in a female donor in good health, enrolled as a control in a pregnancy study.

This chain's CDR3 is CSVLDSSYEQYF. CDR3 bases: TGCAGCGTTCTGGACAGCTCCTACGAGCAGTACTTC. The chain combines TRBV29-1 with TRBJ2-7; TRBD1 is a possible D gene (6 bases). CDR1 is SQVTM, CDR2 ANQGSEA, per germline. V lost 5 bases to trimming and J lost 0 bases, with 8 bases between them. The CDR3 extends over 12 amino acids.